This T cell receptor beta chain emerged from a study of blood T cell repertoires in COVID-19. With 0 bases removed from V and 4 bases from J, the gap between germline ends came to 10 bases. This CDR3 region has 15 residues. CDR1 and CDR2 (germline): SGHAT, FQNNGV. Sequenced by immunoSEQ multiplex PCR; TCRdb stores in-frame clones only, minus some. The sample contains about 130,000 clones, around 89% of which appear only once. Specimen: peripheral blood. V is TRBV11-2 and J is TRBJ2-1; a possible D gene is TRBD2 (6 bases). The clonotype comes from a man aged 50 to 59 with acute or convalescent COVID-19. Here the CDR3 reads CASSLDRGKYNEQFF. The CDR3 DNA sequence: TGTGCCAGCAGCTTAGATCGGGGGAAATACAATGAGCAGTTCTTC.